A single sample is the source of the 5 T cell receptor beta chains below, sequenced in a study of T cell responses to AZD1222 COVID-19 vaccine. Profiled with immunoSEQ multiplex PCR; TCRdb holds only in-frame clones, not every one. The sample carries 130,000 to 150,000 clones, around 93% recorded once. Sequencing was performed on peripheral blood, taken 28 days after the second AZD1222 dose. All receptors come from an adult who received the AZD1222 COVID-19 vaccine.

V usage is TRBV30 and J usage is TRBJ1-5; D perhaps matches TRBD1 (5 bases). The CDR3 totals 14 residues. CDR1 GTSNPN and CDR2 SVGIG come from the germline V gene (reference sequence). V shed 2 bases and J shed 5 bases, with 13 bases lying between them. For the CDR3, the DNA is TGTGCCTGGAGTACCCCCGGGGCCCATCAGCCCCAGCATTTT. This codes for CAWSTPGAHQPQHF.

This sequence joins TRBV1 and TRBJ2-5; no DNA check was done on the table's D call, TRBD2. TRBV1 is noted as a pseudogene. CDR3 length: 17 amino acids. Here the CDR3 DNA reads TGCACCAGCAGCCAAGAATTACTGCTATCCCTTGAGGAGACCCAGTACTTC. Protein: CTSSQELLLSLEETQYF.

This clone appeared once. This chain links TRBV2 with TRBJ2-7, with 7 bases lining up with TRBD1. Germline V gene sequence: CDR1 SNHLY, CDR2 FYNNEI. The trim removed 8 bases at V and 5 bases at J, leaving 12 bases unmatched. The CDR3 is 14 residues long. This CDR3 reads CASGGQPQFNEQYF. The CDR3 DNA reads TGTGCCAGCGGGGGACAGCCCCAGTTCAACGAGCAGTACTTC.

This chain links TRBV19 with TRBJ2-3; TRBD2 is a possible D gene (5 bases). CDR1 and CDR2 from the germline V gene are LNHDA and SQIVND (reference sequence). The CDR3 spans 13 residues. V lost 3 bases and J 3 bases, leaving 7 bases between the germline ends. The CDR3 coding sequence is TGTGCCAGTAGTATCGGGGATACAGATACGCAGTATTTT. Its protein product is CASSIGDTDTQYF.

The genes are TRBV7-9 and TRBJ1-5; 9 positions match TRBD1. V lost 5 bases and J lost 0; bases outside the gene matches: 11. Germline V gene lookup returns CDR1 SEHNR and CDR2 FQNEAQ (reference sequence). This CDR3 has 18 residues. Written as DNA, the CDR3 is TGTGCCAGCAGCAGGGCCGGGACAGGGAGATATAGCAATCAGCCCCAGCATTTT. Protein sequence: CASSRAGTGRYSNQPQHF.